This T cell receptor (beta chain) was captured by sequencing in a study of CD8 T cells in ankylosing spondylitis (dated by TCRdb to the late 2010s). For the study in its entirety: T cell receptor beta repertoires were profiled in healthy donors and ankylosing spondylitis patients so that disease-linked TCR variants could be found. The full study cohort comprised approximately 23 ankylosing spondylitis patients and 85 to 120 healthy donors. Peripheral blood was sampled, and synovial fluid was additionally collected from ankylosing spondylitis patients.

General conclusions and limits of the study: A TCR beta motif made up of several highly homologous amino acid variants appeared to be characteristic of blood from ankylosing spondylitis patients. Some of the motif variants had been reported before in the synovial fluid and blood of reactive arthritis patients, a finding that suggests common disease-initiation mechanisms. The disease-linked clones had a CD8+ phenotype and were found at relatively low frequencies in peripheral blood. According to the report, matched synovial fluid samples from ankylosing spondylitis patients were significantly enriched for the disease-linked clones.

Reading the germline V gene gives CDR1 SNHLY and CDR2 FYNNEI. From the cysteine up to the phenylalanine, the CDR3 has a length of 15 residues. The kept DNA is CDR3 alone, 45 bases in frame from the first base. The trim is 7 bases for V and 6 bases for J, with a gap of 19 bases between the germline ends. This clonotype was detected ten times or more. No cognate antigen has been identified for it. No base quality information exists; no much larger clone differs at one position. Sequencing took place on an Illumina HiSeq 2500. Quantitative 5'-RACE with molecular barcodes was used to prepare TCR beta libraries. As for the original processing: Disease-linked TCR variants were identified with a new computational method built on a probabilistic model of VDJ rearrangement. TCRdb redid the processing of the public reads, applying fastp at Q25 and MiXCR, and retained in-frame beta chains. Every distinct CDR3 protein forms one entry, paired with its most common genes and DNA. These V and J calls derive from TCRdb rather than the authors' analysis. The sample table lists 250,000 to 350,000 distinct CDR3 sequences, 8% of them with a count of one. The top ten constitute less than 15% of the sample.

This clonotype was obtained from a male donor with ankylosing spondylitis. The rearranged chain carries TRBV2 and TRBJ2-1; TRBD2 could be the D gene, as 6 bases match. Sequencing used blood, either unsorted or a sorted T cell fraction (not recorded which). This receptor has the CDR3 CASKFSGARGNEQFF. The bases are TGTGCCAGCAAGTTTAGCGGAGCCCGAGGCAATGAGCAGTTCTTC.